Shown below are 10 T cell receptor beta chains from a single sample sequenced in a study of cytomegalovirus exposure and HLA in healthy donors. The study ran its PCR with 60 Vbeta and 13 Jbeta primers. Clones were sequenced by immunoSEQ multiplex PCR, and TCRdb holds only the in-frame ones, with some missing. This sample carries nearly 100,000 clones, around 10% of them seen once, and the ten largest clones take 4.5% to 6.5%. Sequenced material: PBMCs. The receptors shown here come from a man aged 45-60 years in good health and CMV-seropositive.

V usage is TRBV6-6 and J usage is TRBJ2-5; no reliable D call. Trimming removed 7 bases from V and 2 bases from J, with 17 bases in between. CDR1 is MNHNY, CDR2 SVGAGI, per germline (reference sequence). This CDR3 has 15 amino acids. Here the CDR3 DNA reads TGTGCCAGCACCAAAAAACACGATTCTCAAGAGACCCAGTACTTC. Its protein is CASTKKHDSQETQYF.

The chain carries TRBV14 and TRBJ1-5; D is uncertain. CDR3 length: 15 residues. V gave up 3 bases and J gave up 3 bases, with 12 bases separating them. The germline gives CDR1 SGHDN, CDR2 FVKESK. DNA of the CDR3: TGTGCCAGCAGCCAGGGAGCAGCGCCCAATCAGCCCCAGCATTTT. The encoded protein is CASSQGAAPNQPQHF.

A few counts support this clone. V is TRBV6-1 and J is TRBJ2-7; TRBD2 aligns across 14 bases. CDR1 and CDR2 (germline): MNHNS, SASEGT. With 6 bases clipped from V and 2 bases from J, the junction kept 3 bases outside the gene matches. The length of the CDR3 is 15 residues. The chain's CDR3 is CASRGTSGSPYEQYF. The CDR3 region has the DNA TGTGCCAGCAGAGGGACTAGCGGGAGCCCCTACGAGCAGTACTTC.

This chain connects TRBV7-3 to TRBJ2-1; 9 bases agree with TRBD2. The CDR3 is made up of 15 amino acids. V trimming: 4 bases; J trimming: 6 bases; junction bases outside the gene matches: 7. Per the germline V gene, CDR1 is SGHTA and CDR2 is FQGTGA. This chain's CDR3 is CASSSRGSGGNEQFF. The CDR3 region has the DNA TGTGCCAGCAGCTCCCGCGGTAGCGGGGGCAATGAGCAGTTCTTC.

The gene calls are TRBV5-1 and TRBJ2-3; possible D gene TRBD1, 8 bases. The CDR3 covers 17 residues. With 0 bases removed from V and 1 base from J, the gap between germline ends came to 15 bases. Germline CDR1 is SGHRS and CDR2 is YFSETQ. CDR3 DNA sequence: TGCGCCAGCAGCTTGGGACAGGGGACTATTCGCACAGATACGCAGTATTTT. Translation: CASSLGQGTIRTDTQYF.

This clone has ten or more counts. Other DNA sequences from this sample encode an identical CDR3 as well. The chain links TRBV28 to TRBJ2-1, with 8 bases that match TRBD2. The V and J ends lost 5 bases and 0 bases, in that order; junction bases with no gene match: 9. The CDR3 extends over 17 amino acids. Germline lookup yields CDR1 MDHEN and CDR2 SYDVKM. This CDR3 is CASSLSTSGSSYNEQFF. DNA for the CDR3: TGTGCCAGCAGTCTAAGCACTAGCGGAAGCTCCTACAATGAGCAGTTCTTC.

CDR3 in amino acids: CASGGPGQNQPQHF. The CDR3 coding sequence is TGCGCCAGCGGGGGGCCGGGACAGAATCAGCCCCAGCATTTT. The chain is built from TRBV10-2 and TRBJ1-5, with 7 bases identical to TRBD1. Germline lookup yields CDR1 WSHSY and CDR2 SAAADI. The J segment lost 4 bases and the V segment lost 8 bases, leaving 8 bases of the junction unmatched. The CDR3 has 14 residues.

V and J are TRBV7-9 and TRBJ2-1, with 9 nucleotides matching TRBD1. V lost 5 bases, J lost 6 bases, and 5 bases stayed unmatched. The CDR3 has 14 residues. Looked up from germline, CDR1 is SEHNR and CDR2 is FQNEAQ (reference sequence). CDR3 nucleotide sequence: TGTGCCAGCAGCCCACAGGGGGCAATCAATGAGCAGTTCTTC. It codes for CASSPQGAINEQFF.

The chain uses TRBV28 and TRBJ2-3; the match to TRBD2 covers 13 bases. V lost 5 bases and J lost 5; bases outside the gene matches: 7. CDR3 length equals 16 residues. Germline V lookup: CDR1 MDHEN, CDR2 SYDVKM. As DNA, the CDR3 is TGTGCCAGCAGTCAGGGACTAGCGGGAAGGGGAGATACGCAGTATTTT. It specifies CASSQGLAGRGDTQYF.

This clone turned up a few times. The rearrangement links TRBV11-2 to TRBJ2-7; 8 bases agree with TRBD1. Trimming cost V 1 base and J 4 bases; bases outside gene matches: 6. Germline-derived CDR1 and CDR2 are SGHAT and FQNNGV. The CDR3 extends over 15 amino acids. DNA for the CDR3: TGTGCCAGCAGCTTAGGGCCAGGGGGCGCATACGAGCAGTACTTC. Its translation: CASSLGPGGAYEQYF.